The sequence of this TCR beta chain was determined in a study of shared clonotypes between healthy human individuals. Libraries were prepared by immunoSEQ multiplex PCR; TCRdb keeps only in-frame clonotypes and omits some of them. The sample has more than 2,000,000 clones, around nine tenths seen once; the top ten hold 0.11% to 0.15%. The germline V gene has CDR1 SGDLS and CDR2 YYNGEE. The V and J ends lost 2 bases and 6 bases respectively, with 11 bases between them. This CDR3 has 13 amino acids. Division of CD4+ cells produced a CD45RA+ naive subset and a CD45RA-negative memory subset. The sequenced material came from naive CD4+ T cells sorted from blood. Subset: CD45RA+ positively selected. The V call is TRBV9, the J call TRBJ2-5, with a possible D match to TRBD1 (5 bases). The TCR comes from a man aged 18-30 years in good health. As DNA, the CDR3 is TGTGCCAGCAGCGTCGAGGCAGGGAAGACCCAGTACTTC. Its translation: CASSVEAGKTQYF.